The 8 T cell receptor beta chains below come from one sample, sequenced in a study of OX40 agonist ivuxolimab in advanced cancers. Clones were read by immunoSEQ multiplex PCR, and TCRdb kept only the in-frame ones, dropping some. Among 35,000 to 40,000 clones listed, around 80% were seen once. Specimen: CD4+ or CD8+ T cells sorted from blood, collected in a trial of the OX40 agonist ivuxolimab. These receptors were obtained from an adult with an advanced solid tumor such as melanoma, head and neck, liver or kidney cancer.

For the CDR3, the DNA is TGTGCCATCAGTTCAGGGAACTATGGCTACACCTTC. It codes for CAISSGNYGYTF. V is TRBV10-3 and J is TRBJ1-2; TRBD1 might be the D (5 bases). The CDR3 has 12 amino acids. Per germline, CDR1 ENHRY and CDR2 SYGVKD. The V gene lost 5 bases and the J gene lost 2 bases, with 6 bases spanning the gap.

CDR3 DNA sequence: TGTGCCAGCAGCGTAGGATCGGGGAAAACCTACGAGCAGTACTTC. Encoded protein: CASSVGSGKTYEQYF. V usage is TRBV9 and J usage is TRBJ2-7; tentative D call: TRBD2 (5 bases). The V and J ends lost 0 bases and 2 bases respectively, with 12 bases between them. The CDR3 loop spans 15 amino acids. Germline V gene data show CDR1 as SGDLS and CDR2 as YYNGEE.

The J gene is TRBJ1-5, the V gene TRBV7-3; D call uncertain. Germline loops: CDR1 SGHTA, CDR2 FQGTGA. This CDR3 is 13 amino acids long. Trimming removed 0 bases from V and 1 base from J, with 1 base in between. DNA of the CDR3: TGTGCCAGCAGCTTAACCAGCAATCAGCCCCAGCATTTT. Encoded protein: CASSLTSNQPQHF.

V usage is TRBV28 and J usage is TRBJ2-7; D unclear. Germline CDR1 MDHEN, CDR2 SYDVKM. Trimming removed 3 bases from V and 4 bases from J, with 4 bases in between. There are 11 residues in the CDR3. This CDR3 reads CASSLEYEQYF. Here the CDR3 DNA reads TGTGCCAGCAGTTTGGAGTACGAGCAGTACTTC.

V is TRBV6-1 and J is TRBJ2-5; maybe TRBD1 (5 bases). The DNA end is more similar to TRBJ2-7, so the J call may be wrong. The CDR3 covers 14 residues. Germline assignment: CDR1 MNHNS and CDR2 SASEGT. DNA of the CDR3: TGTGCCAGCAGTGTTCAGGGTCCCCCCTACGAGCAGTACTTC. Its protein is CASSVQGPPYEQYF.

Here the CDR3 DNA reads TGTGCCAGCAGTGTTTCCCGGACAGGGCCCGATACGCAGTATTTT. Its translation is CASSVSRTGPDTQYF. The gene calls are TRBV6-1 and TRBJ2-3, with 8 bases that match TRBD1. The trim removed 4 bases at V and 6 bases at J, leaving 9 bases unmatched. Germline values: CDR1 MNHNS, CDR2 SASEGT. This CDR3 has 15 residues.

This clone showed up just a few times. This CDR3 is also generated by other DNA sequences in the sample. The V and J genes are TRBV6-1 and TRBJ2-2, with a possible D match to TRBD2 (5 bases). Trimming cost V 7 bases and J 5 bases, with 17 bases left between them. There are 15 residues in the CDR3. CDR1 is MNHNS, CDR2 SASEGT, per germline. CDR3 nucleotides: TGTGCCAGCATCACGTCGGCGGGTGGTACCGGGGAGCTGTTTTTT. Protein sequence: CASITSAGGTGELFF.

CDR3 in amino acids: CASKRSGEETQYF. DNA for the CDR3: TGTGCCAGCAAGAGGAGCGGAGAAGAGACCCAGTACTTC. The gene calls are TRBV2 and TRBJ2-5, with D tentatively TRBD2 (5 bases). V gave up 7 bases and J gave up 3 bases, with 12 bases separating them. CDR3 length: 13 amino acids. Germline V lookup: CDR1 SNHLY, CDR2 FYNNEI.